The rows below give T cell receptor beta chains drawn from one sample of a study of regulatory T cells in long-lasting Graves disease. TCRdb itself ran the multiplex PCR reads through MiXCR, one entry per CDR3 protein. The sample contains roughly 400,000 distinct CDR3 sequences, roughly 15% of which appear only once. The data also belong to a second study, concerning T cells in Graves' hyperthyroidism and ophthalmopathy.

This material consisted of peripheral blood mononuclear cells (PBMCs), taken at new diagnosis, from a patient treated with antithyroid drugs. These receptors were collected from a woman aged 40 to 50 with Graves disease. Each CDR3 is given with its conserved first and last residue. The order of the fields is V gene, J gene, CDR3 protein.

TRBV11-2	TRBJ1-6	CASSLGQGIYNSPLHF
TRBV7-9	TRBJ2-2	CASSLTRSNTGELFF
TRBV9	TRBJ2-2	CASSAAGTSGSPAGELFF
TRBV5-6	TRBJ2-7	CASSLDSREQYF
TRBV19	TRBJ2-2	CASSDHGSTGELFF
TRBV2	TRBJ2-7	CASGGTSYKYEQYF
TRBV12-3/TRBV12-4	TRBJ2-7	CASSRILGGGSYEQYF
TRBV28	TRBJ1-5	CAITQHYSNQPQHF
TRBV12-3/TRBV12-4	TRBJ1-4	CASSFRGRGRGNEKLFF
TRBV29-1	TRBJ2-3	CSVQRENSDTQYF
TRBV9	TRBJ1-1	CASSVGDSASMNTEAFF
TRBV20-1	TRBJ2-1	CSAPDTGEQFF
TRBV28	TRBJ2-7	CASSLGPGEQYF
TRBV12-3/TRBV12-4	TRBJ2-5	CASSLQDGPQETQYF
TRBV6-1	TRBJ2-1	CASSGLAGAVNEQFF
TRBV5-1	TRBJ1-1	CASSLDGQGKAFF
TRBV11-2	TRBJ2-2	CASSTIGTGRELFF
TRBV12-5	TRBJ2-4	CASGLWLAGQNIQYF
TRBV28	TRBJ1-2	CASTRDRVDYGYTF
TRBV28	TRBJ1-2	CASSLLPGQGALDYGYTF
TRBV4-1	TRBJ1-2	CASSQPADFYGYTF
TRBV5-8	TRBJ2-4	CASSSRPLVDIQYF
TRBV30	TRBJ2-7	CAWRPGLAGTYEQYF
TRBV6-1	TRBJ1-4	CASRGGQGHEKLFF
TRBV3-1	TRBJ1-4	CASSPAWLDEKLFF
TRBV3-1	TRBJ1-2	CASSLSSGLIGYTF
TRBV6-1	TRBJ1-5	CASGGGFQPQHF
TRBV12-3/TRBV12-4	TRBJ2-1	CARPERGNEQFF
TRBV5-6	TRBJ1-1	CASSRDRGRNTEAFF
TRBV28	TRBJ2-7	CASSLGNDIAGDHEQYF
TRBV27	TRBJ2-7	CASSLAGTGGYEQYF
TRBV19	TRBJ2-1	CASARAEDSLLAGGTEQFF
TRBV29-1	TRBJ1-4	CSVGPTREKLFF
TRBV6-1	TRBJ2-3	CASRGPGLAGVDTQYF
TRBV3-1	TRBJ2-1	CASSQDRVGQFF
TRBV20-1	TRBJ2-3	CSASLGGETGRDTQYF
TRBV10-3	TRBJ2-3	CAISRPIHTDTQYF
TRBV7-3	TRBJ1-2	CASSPQEGAGGYTF
TRBV13	TRBJ2-5	CASSARLNEETQYF
TRBV29-1	TRBJ2-7	CSATHRDYEQYF
TRBV7-8	TRBJ1-4	CASSKDRGYEKLFF
TRBV3-1	TRBJ1-1	CASSPRDRGASPEAFF
TRBV4-3	TRBJ1-1	CASSQDNGGYTEAFF
TRBV2	TRBJ2-2	CARGGPDPGELFF
TRBV7-9	TRBJ2-7	CASSLVGTSLSYEQYF
TRBV10-3	TRBJ1-5	CAISDRNQPQHF